Listed below are T cell receptor beta chains from one sample, sequenced in a study of shared clonotypes between healthy human individuals. This table comes from immunoSEQ multiplex PCR, and its TCRdb copy is limited to in-frame clones, with some not included. The sample yields around 2.1 million clones, 95% seen once. The sequenced sample was naive CD4+ T cells sorted from blood. The receptors were gathered from a man aged 18 to 30 in good health. CDR3s include the opening cysteine and the closing phenylalanine or tryptophan. A D gene is named only where the DNA matches it firmly.

d_call j_call v_call cdr3_length cdr3_aa
NA TRBJ1-5 TRBV5-6 16 CASSLAGGSSNQPQHF
NA TRBJ2-7 TRBV4-1 14 CASSQEVYSYEQYF
TRBD1 TRBJ1-1 TRBV5-1 13 CASSPGQHPEAFF
NA TRBJ2-7 TRBV18 14 CASSLGDHSYEQYF
TRBD1 TRBJ1-6 TRBV27 15 CASSRGQGGDSPLHF
TRBD2 TRBJ2-3 TRBV5-1 15 CASSLAGGPQDTQYF
TRBD2 TRBJ2-4 TRBV7-2 18 CASSSGTSGSLPLHIQYF
NA TRBJ1-5 TRBV27 16 CASSLLGGSTHQPQHF
TRBD1 TRBJ1-5 TRBV5-1 16 CASSLRGQGINQPQHF
NA TRBJ2-7 TRBV5-4 14 CASSRRESSYEQYF
TRBD1 TRBJ2-3 TRBV6-6 15 CASSTGTGGIDTQYF
TRBD2 TRBJ2-5 TRBV5-1 18 CASSLGATSGGYGDTQYF
NA TRBJ1-5 TRBV27 13 CASSFLMDQPQHF
TRBD1 TRBJ2-2 TRBV4-1 16 CASSPGQGADTGELFF
NA TRBJ1-4 TRBV20-1 11 CSAEGVEKLFF
TRBD1 TRBJ2-5 TRBV6-1 13 CASRVTGAETQYF
NA TRBJ1-4 TRBV4-1 14 CASSHPVREKSLFF
TRBD2 TRBJ2-7 TRBV18 15 CASSPLRGGAYEQYF
NA TRBJ1-5 TRBV4-1 17 CASSQEGGQGGNQPQHF
NA TRBJ1-2 TRBV28 13 CASSLTGAYGYTF
TRBD1 TRBJ1-4 TRBV6-6 15 CASSYGAGGTEKLFF
NA TRBJ1-2 TRBV6-1 14 CASSEMGQIYGYTF
NA TRBJ2-2 TRBV9 15 CASSVKGANTGELFF
TRBD1 TRBJ2-7 TRBV7-6 15 CASSPKTTGDHEQYF
TRBD2 TRBJ2-3 TRBV5-4 18 CASSWGLAGGGLTDTQYF
NA TRBJ2-3 TRBV4-1 15 CASRDRVSSTDTQYF
TRBD1 TRBJ2-1 TRBV6-5 13 CASSYLTGDEQFF
TRBD1 TRBJ1-4 TRBV6-5 12 CASSRDRAQLFF
NA TRBJ2-5 TRBV10-3 12 CAIKGAQETQYF
TRBD2 TRBJ2-1 TRBV28 13 CASRAGGHNEQFF
TRBD1 TRBJ1-1 TRBV19 14 CASSIRTGNTEAFF
NA TRBJ1-6 TRBV27 17 CASSLYFQGPDNSPLHF